This T cell receptor beta chain was documented in a study of metastatic and nonmetastatic thyroid tumors. Study-level background: Both malignant and benign thyroid patients supplied peripheral blood and tumor or nodule tissue samples, across which the repertoires of these patients were then compared.

Regarding the study as a whole: Significantly greater TCR beta diversity was reportedly found in malignant thyroid tumors than in benign nodules (in blood and tumor).

Germline assignment: CDR1 SGHRS and CDR2 YFSETQ. V was cut by 0 bases and J by 0 bases, with 12 bases left in between. The CDR3 length is 16 residues. This clone was detected ten times or more. What it recognizes is unknown. Every patient underwent thyroid surgery untreated. The authors' processing: Clinicopathological groups of papillary thyroid cancer showed CDR3 differences that were used to build a distant-metastasis classifier. TCRdb re-called the PCR reads through MiXCR. TCRdb's processing, not the study's, gives the V and J calls here. The table shows tens of thousands of clones, with approximately 13% occurring only once.

The chain uses TRBV5-1 and TRBJ1-1; D uncertain. This sequence originates from a female donor with papillary thyroid cancer or a benign thyroid nodule (not recorded which). Some clones in this sample may be carry-over from other donors' samples. The sample comprised tumor tissue. Written as DNA, the CDR3 is TGCGCCAGCAGCTTGGCTGACTTTACGGTGAACACTGAAGCTTTCTTT. Amino acid sequence: CASSLADFTVNTEAFF.